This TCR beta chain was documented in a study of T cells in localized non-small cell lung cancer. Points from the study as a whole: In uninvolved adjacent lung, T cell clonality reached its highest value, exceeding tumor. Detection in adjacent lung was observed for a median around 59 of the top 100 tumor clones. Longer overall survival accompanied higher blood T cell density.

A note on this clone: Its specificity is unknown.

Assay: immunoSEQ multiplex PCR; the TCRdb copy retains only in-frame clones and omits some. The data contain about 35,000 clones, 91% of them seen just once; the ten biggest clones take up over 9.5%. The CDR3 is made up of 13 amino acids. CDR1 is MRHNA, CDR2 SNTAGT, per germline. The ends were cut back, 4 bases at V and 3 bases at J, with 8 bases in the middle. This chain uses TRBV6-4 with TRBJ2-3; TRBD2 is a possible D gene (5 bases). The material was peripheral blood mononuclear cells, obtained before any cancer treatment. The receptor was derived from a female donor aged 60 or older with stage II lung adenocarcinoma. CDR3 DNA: TGTGCCAGCAGTGTTGGGGAGACAGATACGCAGTATTTT. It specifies CASSVGETDTQYF.